The 20 T cell receptor beta chains below come from one sample, sequenced in a study of shared clonotypes between healthy human individuals. Here immunoSEQ multiplex PCR was the method, and the copy in TCRdb shows in-frame clones only, minus some. The sample has about 480,000 clones; approximately 79% are singletons. The sequencing input was PBMCs. These receptors were taken from a woman aged 40-49 years in good health. Some clones in this sample may be carry-over from other donors' samples.

V usage is TRBV6-1 and J usage is TRBJ1-1; a possible D gene is TRBD1 (6 bases). Trimming stripped 4 bases from V and 6 bases from J, with 15 bases between. The CDR3 is 14 residues long. Germline CDR1 is MNHNS and CDR2 is SASEGT. CDR3 nucleotide sequence: TGTGCCAGCAGTGTACAGGGTGATTTAGCTGAAGCTTTCTTT. Its protein product is CASSVQGDLAEAFF.

V usage is TRBV4-1 and J usage is TRBJ2-1; D ambiguous. V was cut by 0 bases and J by 5 bases, with 8 bases left in between. The CDR3 has 14 residues. Germline V gives CDR1 MGHRA, CDR2 YSYEKL. The CDR3 region has the DNA TGCGCCAGCAGCCAAGAACTTAGGCACAATGAGCAGTTCTTC. Translating it yields CASSQELRHNEQFF.

The V call is TRBV12-5, the J call TRBJ2-7; 7 bases are a match to TRBD2. V lost 0 bases and J lost 5; bases outside the gene matches: 10. The CDR3 covers 16 residues. Germline CDR1 reads LGHNT; CDR2 reads FRNRAP. The CDR3 here is CASGLVLREGQDEQYF. The CDR3 DNA follows: TGTGCTAGTGGTTTGGTACTAAGGGAGGGGCAGGACGAGCAGTACTTC.

The V gene is TRBV7-2, the J gene TRBJ2-1; no clear D. The V end was cut by 3 bases, the J end by 10 bases, with 10 bases between. The CDR3 extends over 12 amino acids. Germline assignment: CDR1 SGHTA and CDR2 FQGNSA. CDR3 residues: CASSFQLREQFF. In nucleotides, the CDR3 is TGTGCCAGCAGCTTTCAACTTCGGGAGCAGTTCTTC.

The chain carries TRBV7-3 and TRBJ2-2; D not resolved. The CDR3 has 16 residues. V shed 3 bases and J shed 6 bases, with 17 bases lying between them. Germline CDR1 and CDR2: SGHTA and FQGTGA. The CDR3 reads CASSLVDARAAGELFF. CDR3 DNA sequence: TGTGCCAGCAGCTTGGTGGATGCTAGAGCAGCCGGGGAGCTGTTTTTT.

The V gene is TRBV5-4, the J gene TRBJ2-2; TRBD2 aligns across 7 bases. Germline V gene lookup returns CDR1 SGHNT and CDR2 YYREEE (reference sequence). The V gene end was trimmed by 4 bases and the J gene end by 4 bases; junction bases not matched to a gene: 19. This CDR3 region has 19 residues. CDR3 nucleotides: TGTGCCAGCAGCGTAGGTGGGACTACGAAGAGTCTGGTCACCGGGGAGCTGTTTTTT. It specifies CASSVGGTTKSLVTGELFF.

The chain is built from TRBV21-1 and TRBJ2-7. TRBV21-1 is a known pseudogene. This CDR3 is 15 amino acids long. The CDR3 nucleotides are TGTGCCAGCAGCAAAGACGGCGTCGCCCGATACGAGCAGTACTTC. This sequence encodes CASSKDGVARYEQYF.

This chain joins TRBV18 and TRBJ1-2; D gene ambiguous. The CDR3 totals 13 residues. Trimming left V 3 bases short and J 6 bases short, with 11 bases between. Germline V gene sequence: CDR1 KGHSH, CDR2 LQKENI. The CDR3 loop is CASSPGGQNGYTF. The CDR3 nucleotides are TGTGCCAGCTCACCGGGCGGGCAAAATGGCTACACCTTC.

This clone was counted only a few times. The rearrangement uses TRBV27 and TRBJ1-3, with a possible D match to TRBD1 (6 bases). With 8 bases removed from V and 4 bases from J, the gap between germline ends came to 18 bases. From germline, CDR1 is MNHEY and CDR2 SMNVEV (reference sequence). This CDR3 has 15 amino acids. In DNA, the CDR3 is TGTGCCAGCTCCCGAGGGGGGTCTTCAGGAAACACCATATATTTT. It translates to CASSRGGSSGNTIYF.

The gene calls are TRBV27 and TRBJ2-1; no reliable D call. Trimming cost V 6 bases and J 4 bases, with 13 bases left between them. Per the germline V gene, CDR1 is MNHEY and CDR2 is SMNVEV (reference sequence). The CDR3 sequence is 14 residues long. CDR3 DNA sequence: TGTGCCAGCAGCCGGAACTCTTATTACAATGAGCAGTTCTTC. Amino acids: CASSRNSYYNEQFF.

The V and J genes are TRBV7-2 and TRBJ1-1; perhaps TRBD1 as D (5 bases). Germline V lookup: CDR1 SGHTA, CDR2 FQGNSA. There are 14 residues in the CDR3. The germline V and J ends were trimmed by 2 bases and 5 bases, with 12 bases remaining between them. In DNA form, the CDR3 reads TGTGCCAGCAGCTTAAGGGGCAGAAGGACTGAAGCTTTCTTT. It specifies CASSLRGRRTEAFF.

The chain links TRBV5-1 to TRBJ2-1; D not certain. The CDR3 totals 14 residues. Trimming pared 2 bases from V and 6 bases from J, leaving 12 bases between. Germline assignment: CDR1 SGHRS and CDR2 YFSETQ. The CDR3 bases are TGCGCCAGCAGCTTTTCTTCGTGGAGCAATGAGCAGTTCTTC. Amino acid sequence: CASSFSSWSNEQFF.

The chain is built from TRBV5-1 and TRBJ1-2; D gene unclear. The ends were cut back, 0 bases at V and 5 bases at J, with 14 bases in the middle. The CDR3 totals 15 residues. Germline assignment: CDR1 SGHRS and CDR2 YFSETQ. CDR3 protein: CASSLVPLGEYGYTF. As DNA, the CDR3 is TGCGCCAGCAGCTTGGTCCCGCTCGGGGAGTATGGCTACACCTTC.

The chain joins TRBV7-2 to TRBJ1-1, with D possibly being TRBD1 (6 bases). CDR3 size: 14 residues. Germline V gene sequence: CDR1 SGHTA, CDR2 FQGNSA. V was clipped by 2 bases and J by 6 bases, with 13 bases between them. The CDR3 region has the DNA TGTGCCAGCAGCTTATACAGGGTGGGAGCTGAAGCTTTCTTT. As protein: CASSLYRVGAEAFF.

This clone showed up many times. The chain carries TRBV5-4 and TRBJ2-1, with 10 positions matching TRBD2. The CDR3 has 14 residues. Per the germline V gene, CDR1 is SGHNT and CDR2 is YYREEE (reference sequence). The trim removed 5 bases at V and 9 bases at J, leaving 8 bases unmatched. The CDR3 nucleotides read TGTGCCAGCAGTTATAGCGGGAGGATCGTTGAGCAGTTCTTC. Translation: CASSYSGRIVEQFF.

The chain couples TRBV7-6 to TRBJ1-2; the D gene is possibly TRBD1 (6 bases). V lost 1 base and J 7 bases, leaving 10 bases between the germline ends. This CDR3 contains 13 residues. The V gene's germline CDR1 is SGHVS and CDR2 FNYEAQ. This CDR3 is CASSLGGGFGYTF. Written as DNA, the CDR3 is TGTGCCAGCAGCTTAGGTGGGGGCTTTGGCTACACCTTC.

The J gene is TRBJ1-5, the V gene TRBV5-8; 10 bases map to TRBD1. V trimming: 2 bases; J trimming: 3 bases; junction bases outside the gene matches: 2. The CDR3 runs 15 residues. From germline, CDR1 is SGHTS and CDR2 YDEGEE. The CDR3: CASSFGTGDNQPQHF. The CDR3 region has the DNA TGTGCCAGCAGCTTTGGGACAGGGGACAATCAGCCCCAGCATTTT.

This clone was observed once. V and J are TRBV10-2 and TRBJ2-6; D is possibly TRBD1 or TRBD2 (6 bases each). This CDR3 spans 16 amino acids. Germline V gene lookup returns CDR1 WSHSY and CDR2 SAAADI. Trimming removed 1 base at V and 2 bases at J, with 9 bases between. The CDR3 loop reads CASSEFGGPGANVLTF. In DNA form, the CDR3 reads TGCGCCAGCAGTGAGTTTGGGGGGCCTGGGGCCAACGTCCTGACTTTC.

This clone was recorded once. The chain has TRBV7-9 and TRBJ2-5; 12 bases align to TRBD2. The end of the DNA fits TRBJ2-7 better, so the J call may be wrong. CDR1 SEHNR and CDR2 FQNEAQ come from the germline V gene (reference sequence). The CDR3 totals 14 residues. The CDR3 region is CASSLLAGGYEQYF. The CDR3 DNA reads TGTGCCAGCAGCTTACTAGCGGGAGGGTACGAGCAGTACTTC.

The rearrangement joins TRBV10-2 to TRBJ1-5, with a tentative D call TRBD1 (5 bases). Germline CDR1 reads WSHSY; CDR2 reads SAAADI. CDR3 size: 14 residues. V lost 0 bases, J lost 7 bases, and 10 bases lay in between. The CDR3 region is CASSESGGEQPQHF. In DNA, the CDR3 is TGCGCCAGCAGTGAGTCGGGGGGAGAGCAGCCCCAGCATTTT.